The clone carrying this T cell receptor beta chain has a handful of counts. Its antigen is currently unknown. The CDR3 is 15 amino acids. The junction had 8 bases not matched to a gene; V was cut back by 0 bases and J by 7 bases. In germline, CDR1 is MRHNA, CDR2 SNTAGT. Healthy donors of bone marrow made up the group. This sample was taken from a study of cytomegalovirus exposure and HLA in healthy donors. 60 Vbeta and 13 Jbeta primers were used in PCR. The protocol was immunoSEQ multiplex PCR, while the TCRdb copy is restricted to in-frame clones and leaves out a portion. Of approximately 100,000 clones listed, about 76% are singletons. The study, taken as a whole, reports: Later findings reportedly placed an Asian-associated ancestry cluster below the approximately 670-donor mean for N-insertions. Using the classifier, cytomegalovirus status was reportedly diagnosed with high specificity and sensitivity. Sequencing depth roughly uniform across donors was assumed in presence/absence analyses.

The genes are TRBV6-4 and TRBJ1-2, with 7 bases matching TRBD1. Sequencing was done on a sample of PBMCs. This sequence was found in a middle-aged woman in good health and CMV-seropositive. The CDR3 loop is CASSDSPGGKGGYTF. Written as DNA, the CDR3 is TGTGCCAGCAGTGACTCGCCAGGGGGTAAAGGTGGCTACACCTTC.